This T cell receptor (beta chain) emerged from a study of blood T cell repertoires in COVID-19. For the study at large: The origin of the acute and convalescent COVID-19 samples was the United States, Italy and Spain. Sources were T cells, B-cell-depleted T cells, or PBMCs; the material itself was cDNA or gDNA.

In the original processing: Reference gene primer amplification yielded estimated nucleated cell counts. Some clones are missing from TCRdb's copy, which holds only in-frame ones; the method was immunoSEQ multiplex PCR. V and J calls and clone size are given by that table; D and trimming were obtained from the DNA. The sample shows over 45,000 clones, 65% to 85% of them seen only once. Trimming removed 7 bases from V and 1 base from J, with 13 bases in between. This CDR3 contains 14 residues. CDR1 LNHDA and CDR2 SQIVND come from the germline V gene (reference sequence). This chain connects TRBV19 to TRBJ1-1; no reliable D call. The receptor was derived from a woman older than 75 with acute or convalescent COVID-19. The sample was peripheral blood. CDR3 sequence (DNA): TGTGCCAGTATAGGGAGGACCGAGAACACTGAAGCTTTCTTT. Translating gives CASIGRTENTEAFF. Based on the CDR3 plus reference TRBV19 and TRBJ1-1, the full variable domain is DGGITQSPKYLFRKEGQNVTLSCEQNLNHDAMYWYRQDPGQGLRLIYYSQIVNDFQKGDIAEGYSVSREKKESFPLTVTSAQKNPTAFYLCASIGRTENTEAFFGQGTRLTVV.